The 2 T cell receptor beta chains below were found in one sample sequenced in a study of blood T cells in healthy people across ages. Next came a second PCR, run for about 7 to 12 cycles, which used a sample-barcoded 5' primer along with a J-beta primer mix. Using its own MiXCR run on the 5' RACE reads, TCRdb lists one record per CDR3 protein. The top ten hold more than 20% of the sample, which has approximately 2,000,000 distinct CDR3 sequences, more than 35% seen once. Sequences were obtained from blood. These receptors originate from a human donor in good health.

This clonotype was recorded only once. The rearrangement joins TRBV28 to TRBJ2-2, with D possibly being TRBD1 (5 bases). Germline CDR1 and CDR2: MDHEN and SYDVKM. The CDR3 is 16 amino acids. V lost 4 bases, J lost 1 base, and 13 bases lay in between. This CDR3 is CASSWGPGQNTGELFF. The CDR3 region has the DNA TGTGCCAGCAGTTGGGGCCCGGGCCAGAACACCGGGGAGCTGTTTTTT.

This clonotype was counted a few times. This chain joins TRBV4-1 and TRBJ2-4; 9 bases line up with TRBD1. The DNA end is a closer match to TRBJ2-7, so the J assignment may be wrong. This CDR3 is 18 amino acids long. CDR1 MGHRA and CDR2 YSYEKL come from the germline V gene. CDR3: CASSHTDPTGTGPYEQYF. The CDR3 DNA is TGCGCCAGCAGCCATACCGACCCAACCGGGACAGGGCCCTACGAGCAGTACTTC.